This T cell receptor beta chain comes out of a study of shared clonotypes between healthy human individuals (dated by TCRdb to between 2020 and 2021). About the study as a whole: A few men and two women, aged 18 to 49 years, made up the cohort. For each donor, three plates each were used for CD4 naive and CD4 memory, two plates were used for CD8 naive, and one plate was used for CD8 memory. Blood TCR repertoires of about five healthy adults were deeply sequenced to estimate repertoire size and the extent of clonotype sharing between individuals. To increase sequencing depth and limit assay-specific biases, TCR repertoire library preparation and sequencing were carried out by different laboratories using diverse techniques. Each donor's leukapheresis produced roughly between roughly 0.85 and 9 billion PBMCs.

The CDR3 holds 12 amino acids from the cysteine to the phenylalanine. Only the CDR3 region is kept as DNA, spanning 36 bases read in frame from base 1. After removal of 6 bases from V and 5 bases from J, the junction retains 6 bases not matched to a gene. CDR1 and CDR2, per the germline V gene, are SQVTM and ANQGSEA. Donors were healthy HIV-negative adults with no recently reported acute infections or vaccinations. Every donor was a Caucasian adult living in Nashville, Tennessee, USA. Magnetic negative selection was used to enrich CD4+ T cells, after which naive cells were positively selected on CD45RA and the negative fraction became the memory subset. After blood collection by leukapheresis, PBMCs were isolated using Ficoll-Histopaque density gradient centrifugation and then cryopreserved in the vapor phase of liquid nitrogen. Purity and quantity of every magnetically sorted T cell population were checked by analytical flow cytometry. From each sorted fraction, genomic DNA was isolated and quantified by UV absorbance on a Nanodrop 2000c.

Using the deep immunoSEQ assay, TCR CDR3 regions were amplified from genomic DNA by multiplex PCR. For each cell subset, the extracted genomic DNA was distributed evenly across all wells of several immunoSEQ 96-well plates, and each plate served as one replicate. Each replicate PCR for sorted subsets received about 220 ng genomic DNA, equal to tens of thousands of T cell genomes. The purified libraries were quantified using a Qubit 3.0 fluorometer, sized with a Bioanalyzer 2100, and then quantified again using the KAPA Library Quantification kit. Every immunoSEQ 96-well plate was sequenced on a dedicated single-read 150-cycle Illumina NextSeq 550 flow cell. The paper's data handling went like this. Because the immunoSEQ output included only junctional sequences and no quality scores, the filtering could not be the same as the filtering used for full-length reads. Sequences were annotated with PyIR, a Python wrapper for IgBLAST v1.9, using IMGT germline references to assign V/J genes and CDR3. Any read was removed if the V/J assignment was weak (E-value above 1e-6), the CDR3 was missing, or the read contained stop codons, out-of-frame junctions, or ambiguous translated residues. V3J clonotypes were defined by identical inferred V gene, J gene, and CDR3 amino acid sequence. Percentage overlap between repertoires was calculated by dividing the number of shared unique clonotypes by the size of the smaller repertoire. Richness of each repertoire was evaluated using RTK rarefaction, the Chao1 estimator, and Recon v2.1 estimates of unobserved clonotypes. Generation probabilities were computed with OLGA for all TCRbeta clonotypes obtained by the gDNA method from several donors. Not all clones reach the TCRdb copy of this immuneACCESS table, which keeps in-frame sequences only. Checked studies attribute under half of the gap to unresolved V genes and leave the rest unexplained. The DNA gave D and trimming, while V, J and clone size come from that table. This sample is represented by 2.5 million or so clones; roughly 92% of them were singletons. The biggest ten clones account for roughly 0.13% of the sample.

With regard to this clone: Its specific antigen is unknown. The record has no base qualities; no much larger clone is one base away.

The paper's findings and limits, for the study overall: The genetic and exposure-history diversity represented was limited by the small number of donors. Higher generation probabilities were observed for clonotypes shared by all four sorted-subset donors than for non-shared clonotypes. Estimated clonotype richness was generally larger for naive than for memory subsets. Sampling was restricted to blood, and TCR repertoires in tissue are likely to differ from TCR repertoires in blood. Across a few donors, about 4.5% of naive CD4, more than 3% of naive CD8, about 2.3% of memory CD4, and roughly 0.4% of memory CD8 clonotypes were shared. Incomplete sequencing was indicated by rarefaction of sorted-subset datasets, despite the large sequencing depth. Pairwise subsampling indicated that sequencing depth was expected to affect the degree of clonotype sharing among donors.

The chain is assembled from TRBV29-1 and TRBJ2-7, with 8 central nucleotides matching TRBD1. The source material was naive CD4+ T cells sorted from blood. This specimen's cell subset or site label, per the study, means: CD45RA+ positively selected. This TCR was recovered from a young man in good health. The CDR3 protein sequence reads: CSVSGQGHEQYF. The DNA sequence is as follows: TGCAGCGTCTCAGGACAGGGCCACGAGCAGTACTTC.